This T cell receptor beta chain was obtained from a study of early T cells in non-severe SARS-CoV-2 infection. For the study at large: The study sequenced bulk RNA from unsorted whole blood, with chains unpaired.

Unique molecular identifiers tagged individual cDNA molecules. TCRdb fed the 5' RACE reads into MiXCR, producing one record per CDR3 protein. The data show roughly 47,000 distinct CDR3 sequences, with roughly 6.5% seen just once and about 3% held by the top ten. Worth noting for this clonotype: The antigen remains unidentified.

Study-level points and caveats: Reliance on VDJdb matching favored anti-spike CD8 responses; private and CD4 specificities were missed.

CDR3 length: 14 amino acids. The V end was cut by 3 bases, the J end by 10 bases, with 18 bases between. Germline values: CDR1 SGHVS, CDR2 FQNEAQ. The V call is TRBV7-8, the J call TRBJ2-5, with TRBD2 as a possible D gene (6 bases). Sample: whole blood, taken at baseline. This TCR was sampled from an adult who was a healthcare worker with PCR-confirmed SARS-CoV-2 infection or an uninfected control (not recorded which). In nucleotides, the CDR3 is TGTGCCAGCAGCTTCACCGGGACTCACGAGGACCAGTACTTC. Protein product: CASSFTGTHEDQYF.